The present entry profiles one T cell receptor (beta chain) with its context. A single record per CDR3 protein comes from TCRdb applying MiXCR to the 5' RACE reads. The sample contains about 42,000 distinct CDR3 sequences, about 29% of which appear only once. Trimming stripped 3 bases from V and 7 bases from J, with 12 bases between. The CDR3 has 13 amino acids. This clonotype originated in a female donor with breast cancer. Sequencing was done on a sample of tumor-infiltrating memory CD4+ T cells sorted from the breast tumor. Subset of the sample: memory CD4+ T cells, CD4+CD45RO+CD25-. The V gene is TRBV12-3 or TRBV12-4, the J gene TRBJ2-5; D is perhaps TRBD2 (5 bases). CDR3 coding DNA: TGTGCCAGCAGTTTTGAGGACCGGGGGACCCAGTACTTC. As protein: CASSFEDRGTQYF.